These 27 T cell receptor beta chains came from one sample sequenced in a study of cytomegalovirus exposure and HLA in healthy donors. The PCR made use of 60 Vbeta and 13 Jbeta primers. Some clones are missing from TCRdb's copy, which holds only in-frame ones; the method was immunoSEQ multiplex PCR. The data include approximately 47,000 clones; the top ten clones carry roughly 17%. The sample comprised PBMCs. The source of these receptors is a male donor in good health and CMV-seronegative.

V usage is TRBV7-6 and J usage is TRBJ2-2, with D maybe TRBD1 (6 bases). The germline V gene encodes CDR1 SGHVS and CDR2 FNYEAQ. V was trimmed by 5 bases and J by 8 bases, leaving 18 bases between them. There are 15 residues in the CDR3. CDR3 sequence reads: CASSPRIIGTGELFF. The DNA for the CDR3 is TGTGCCAGCAGCCCAAGGATAATCGGGACAGGGGAGCTGTTTTTT.

The chain uses TRBV25-1 and TRBJ1-2; TRBD1 matches 10 bases. Trimming cost V 8 bases and J 8 bases; bases outside gene matches: 5. The CDR3 is made up of 12 amino acids. Per the germline V gene, CDR1 is MGHDK and CDR2 is SYGVNS. CDR3 nucleotide sequence: TGTGCCAGCTCCGGGACAGGGGAAGGCTACACCTTC. It codes for CASSGTGEGYTF.

The CDR3 DNA reads TGTGCCAGCAGCTTAGCGAGGCAGGGTAGGACTGAAGCTTTCTTT. Its protein is CASSLARQGRTEAFF. The chain couples TRBV7-6 to TRBJ1-1, with D possibly being TRBD1 (5 bases). Trimming cost V 0 bases and J 5 bases, with 13 bases left between them. Germline V CDR1 and CDR2: SGHVS, FNYEAQ. The CDR3 has 15 amino acids.

The chain has TRBV7-2 and TRBJ1-1; 7 bases align to TRBD1. Germline V lookup: CDR1 SGHTA, CDR2 FQGNSA. The CDR3 is 16 residues long. V trimming: 3 bases; J trimming: 0 bases; junction bases outside the gene matches: 7. This CDR3 is CASSFTTGNMNTEAFF. The DNA for the CDR3 is TGTGCCAGCAGCTTTACGACAGGGAACATGAACACTGAAGCTTTCTTT.

The CDR3 spells CASSTMGLAVGEQFF. The CDR3 DNA sequence: TGTGCCAGCTCCACGATGGGACTAGCCGTCGGGGAGCAGTTCTTC. The chain recombines TRBV18 with TRBJ2-1; TRBD2 matches 9 bases. In germline, CDR1 is KGHSH, CDR2 LQKENI. Unmatched junction bases numbered 13, after V lost 6 bases and J lost 10 bases. The CDR3 loop spans 15 amino acids.

This chain joins TRBV4-1 and TRBJ1-1; 7 nucleotides line up with TRBD1. After removal of 4 bases from V and 0 bases from J, the junction contained 5 bases not matched to a gene. Germline loops: CDR1 MGHRA, CDR2 YSYEKL. The CDR3 runs to 15 residues. The CDR3 protein is CASSPTGQMNTEAFF. Written as DNA, the CDR3 is TGCGCCAGCAGCCCTACGGGACAGATGAACACTGAAGCTTTCTTT.

Regarding this clone: The identical CDR3 is also encoded by other nucleotide sequences in the sample. This chain connects TRBV7-2 to TRBJ1-1; 7 positions agree with TRBD1. The germline gives CDR1 SGHTA, CDR2 FQGNSA. Germline trimming cut 2 bases from V and 5 bases from J; bases unmatched to any gene: 5. The CDR3 is 14 residues long. DNA of the CDR3: TGTGCCAGCAGCTTAAGTACAGGGGTGACTGAAGCTTTCTTT. Encoded protein: CASSLSTGVTEAFF.

The rearrangement links TRBV12-5 to TRBJ1-2; 9 nucleotides agree with TRBD1. The germline V gene has CDR1 LGHNT and CDR2 FRNRAP. J was trimmed by 2 bases and V by 2 bases; bases with no gene match: 9. The CDR3 is 17 amino acids. The DNA of the CDR3 is TGTGCTAGTGGTTTGAGTAGGTACGGACAGGGGAACTATGGCTACACCTTC. Its translation is CASGLSRYGQGNYGYTF. Using reference TRBV12-5 and TRBJ1-2 for the parts outside the CDR3, the full variable domain is DARVTQTPRHKVTEMGQEVTMRCQPILGHNTVFWYRQTMMQGLELLAYFRNRAPLDDSGMPKDRFSAEMPDATLATLKIQPSEPRDSAVYFCASGLSRYGQGNYGYTFGSGTRLTVV.

The chain is built from TRBV9 and TRBJ2-3; 9 nucleotides line up with TRBD2. The CDR3 is 16 amino acids. The germline V gene encodes CDR1 SGDLS and CDR2 YYNGEE. The V segment lost 2 bases and the J segment 5 bases; nucleotides outside the gene matches: 9. CDR3 DNA: TGTGCCAGCAGCGTCATGCCTAGCGGGGTTGGAGATACGCAGTATTTT. It is translated as CASSVMPSGVGDTQYF. Looking up the rest from reference TRBV9 and TRBJ2-3 gives the full variable domain: DSGVTQTPKHLITATGQRVTLRCSPRSGDLSVYWYQQSLDQGLQFLIQYYNGEERAKGNILERFSAQQFPDLHSELNLSSLELGDSALYFCASSVMPSGVGDTQYFGPGTRLTVL.

J is TRBJ2-1 and V is TRBV30, with 8 bases aligning to TRBD2. With 0 bases clipped from V and 1 base from J, the junction kept 11 bases outside the gene matches. The V gene's germline CDR1 is GTSNPN and CDR2 SVGIG (reference sequence). The CDR3 has 18 residues. The CDR3 DNA sequence: TGTGCCTGGAGTGTACGGGGTGACCGGGGGGGTTCCTACAATGAGCAGTTCTTC. It yields the protein CAWSVRGDRGGSYNEQFF. The full variable domain, completed using reference TRBV30 and TRBJ2-1, is SQTIHQWPATLVQPVGSPLSLECTVEGTSNPNLYWYRQAAGRGLQLLFYSVGIGQISSEVPQNLSASRPQDRQFILSSKKLLLSDSGFYLCAWSVRGDRGGSYNEQFFGPGTRLTVL.

V gene TRBV4-1 combines with J gene TRBJ1-1, with unresolved D. Trimming shortened V by 1 base and J by 5 bases, and 14 bases separated the two germline ends. The CDR3 totals 15 residues. CDR1 is MGHRA and CDR2 is YSYEKL in the germline V gene. The CDR3 here is CASSQGSPKWTEAFF. The CDR3 DNA reads TGCGCCAGCAGCCAAGGTAGCCCCAAATGGACTGAAGCTTTCTTT.

This rearrangement joins TRBV7-3 to TRBJ2-7, with TRBD1 identical over 10 bases. From germline, CDR1 is SGHTA and CDR2 FQGTGA. The CDR3 loop spans 16 amino acids. Trimming removed 3 bases from V and 7 bases from J; junction bases left unmatched: 12. The CDR3 region has the DNA TGTGCCAGCAGCTTCGTAGGGCCGACAGGGGGCTGTGAGCAGTACTTC. Its translation: CASSFVGPTGGCEQYF.

This sequence joins TRBV7-2 and TRBJ2-1, with TRBD2 as a possible D gene (5 bases). CDR3 size: 12 residues. V gave up 3 bases and J gave up 9 bases, with 9 bases separating them. In germline, CDR1 is SGHTA, CDR2 FQGNSA. CDR3: CASSFRAGEQFF. CDR3 DNA sequence: TGTGCCAGCAGCTTCCGGGCGGGTGAGCAGTTCTTC.

The DNA of the CDR3 is TGTGCCTGGAGTCATAACACCGGGGAGCTGTTTTTT. Its translation is CAWSHNTGELFF. The chain links TRBV30 to TRBJ2-2; D gene ambiguous. Trimming cost V 2 bases and J 2 bases, with 3 bases left between them. The CDR3 has 12 amino acids. In germline, CDR1 is GTSNPN, CDR2 SVGIG (reference sequence).

The CDR3 loop reads CAWSTGARYNEQFF. CDR3 DNA: TGTGCCTGGAGTACTGGGGCGCGCTACAATGAGCAGTTCTTC. V usage is TRBV30 and J usage is TRBJ2-1, with a weak D call TRBD1 (5 bases). The CDR3 contains 14 residues. The ends were cut back, 2 bases at V and 3 bases at J, with 11 bases in the middle. The V gene's germline CDR1 is GTSNPN and CDR2 SVGIG (reference sequence).

The chain links TRBV11-2 to TRBJ1-5; 8 bases line up with TRBD1. The CDR3 consists of 14 residues. J lost 5 bases, V lost 1 base, and 1 base had no gene match. Germline lookup yields CDR1 SGHAT and CDR2 FQNNGV. This chain's CDR3 is CASSLAGQDQPQHF. In DNA, the CDR3 is TGTGCCAGCAGCTTAGCGGGACAGGATCAGCCCCAGCATTTT.

The chain has TRBV2 and TRBJ2-7; 7 positions match TRBD1. CDR1 is SNHLY, CDR2 FYNNEI, per germline. V trimming: 6 bases; J trimming: 6 bases; junction bases outside the gene matches: 8. This CDR3 has 13 amino acids. The CDR3 sequence is CASRRTGPGEQYF. CDR3 in DNA: TGTGCCAGCAGAAGGACAGGTCCCGGCGAGCAGTACTTC.

The chain carries TRBV19 and TRBJ1-5; D is undetermined. This CDR3 has 18 amino acids. The germline gives CDR1 LNHDA, CDR2 SQIVND (reference sequence). Trimming shortened V by 3 bases and J by 0 bases, and 18 bases separated the two germline ends. The CDR3 coding sequence is TGTGCCAGTAGTATGGCAGGCTCTGCGAGGGATAGCAATCAGCCCCAGCATTTT. Translated, it gives CASSMAGSARDSNQPQHF. The whole variable domain, remainder taken from reference TRBV19 and TRBJ1-5, is DGGITQSPKYLFRKEGQNVTLSCEQNLNHDAMYWYRQDPGQGLRLIYYSQIVNDFQKGDIAEGYSVSREKKESFPLTVTSAQKNPTAFYLCASSMAGSARDSNQPQHFGDGTRLSIL.

J is TRBJ2-3 and V is TRBV4-1; a weak D match, TRBD2 (5 bases). Germline-derived CDR1 and CDR2 are MGHRA and YSYEKL. There are 15 residues in the CDR3. V lost 4 bases, J lost 0 bases, and 11 bases lay in between. CDR3 amino acids: CASSRVGLSTDTQYF. CDR3 coding DNA: TGCGCCAGCAGCCGTGTTGGACTGAGCACAGATACGCAGTATTTT.

The chain links TRBV20-1 to TRBJ2-5, with D unclear. CDR3 size: 10 residues. In germline, CDR1 is DFQATT, CDR2 SNEGSKA (reference sequence). V was clipped by 5 bases and J by 5 bases, with 6 bases between them. As DNA, the CDR3 is TGCAGTGCTCTCGGGGAGACCCAGTACTTC. As protein: CSALGETQYF.

The V and J genes are TRBV5-4 and TRBJ2-7, with 13 positions matching TRBD2. Losses at the gene ends were 4 bases for V and 6 bases for J; bases not matched to a gene: 7. In germline, CDR1 is SGHNT, CDR2 YYREEE (reference sequence). The CDR3 has 15 amino acids. Here the CDR3 reads CASSILGTSGTEQYF. The CDR3 DNA follows: TGTGCCAGCAGCATCCTAGGGACTAGCGGGACCGAGCAGTACTTC.

This chain links TRBV6-5 with TRBJ2-7; D is possibly TRBD1 (8 bases). Between the trimmed V and J ends, which lost 8 bases and 4 bases, there was a span of 21 bases. Per the germline V gene, CDR1 is MNHEY and CDR2 is SVGAGI. This CDR3 region has 15 residues. CDR3 sequence (DNA): TGTGCCAGCCTAACAAGGACAGGGAGGGAATACGAGCAGTACTTC. It yields the protein CASLTRTGREYEQYF.

This chain links TRBV5-1 with TRBJ1-2; 9 bases align to TRBD1. CDR3 length: 20 amino acids. V was clipped by 1 base and J by 1 base; unmatched bases: 17. Germline CDR1 and CDR2: SGHRS and YFSETQ. The CDR3 protein is CASSLSPPDRGSGNNYGYTF. The CDR3 DNA reads as TGCGCCAGCAGCTTGAGCCCCCCCGACAGGGGGTCTGGGAATAACTATGGCTACACCTTC.

This chain uses TRBV4-2 with TRBJ1-3, with 7 bases that match TRBD1. The V and J ends lost 8 bases and 2 bases, in that order; junction bases with no gene match: 0. This CDR3 is built from 12 residues. The V gene's germline CDR1 is LGHNA and CDR2 YNFKEQ. The CDR3 loop reads CASQGAGNTIYF. CDR3 DNA: TGTGCCAGCCAGGGGGCTGGAAACACCATATATTTT.

The V and J genes are TRBV29-1 and TRBJ2-7; TRBD1 agrees at 10 bases. The germline CDR1 and CDR2 sequences are SQVTM and ANQGSEA. The trim removed 6 bases at V and 5 bases at J, leaving 10 bases unmatched. This CDR3 spans 14 amino acids. Here the CDR3 reads CSVAHWDRGNEQYF. CDR3 DNA: TGCAGCGTGGCCCACTGGGACAGGGGTAACGAGCAGTACTTC.

The V call is TRBV2, the J call TRBJ2-7; 12 bases line up with TRBD2. The CDR3 runs 15 residues. Trimming at V came to 6 bases and at J to 2 bases, leaving 5 bases not matched to a gene. Germline V CDR1 and CDR2: SNHLY, FYNNEI. Here the CDR3 reads CASRQTSGGAYEQYF. DNA of the CDR3: TGTGCCAGCAGACAGACTAGCGGGGGAGCCTACGAGCAGTACTTC.

The chain recombines TRBV6-5 with TRBJ1-5; D gene ambiguous. The germline V and J ends were trimmed by 0 bases and 15 bases, with 15 bases remaining between them. The germline V gene has CDR1 MNHEY and CDR2 SVGAGI. The CDR3 length is 13 residues. The CDR3, as DNA: TGTGCCAGCAGTTACTCCACGACGGGGTCTAGGCATTTT. Its protein product is CASSYSTTGSRHF.